Following are 27 T cell receptor beta chains from one sample sequenced in a study of PD-L1 blockade in urothelial cancer. Some clones are missing from TCRdb's copy, which holds only in-frame ones; the method was immunoSEQ multiplex PCR. This repertoire shows tens of thousands of clones, around 83% found once; its top ten account for under 2%. The time point denotes: pretreatment peripheral blood. The source was PBMCs, collected around atezolizumab (anti-PD-L1) treatment. The receptors were gathered from a man aged 50 or older with urothelial cancer.

J is TRBJ2-7 and V is TRBV6-8; D might be TRBD1 (5 bases). The V gene's germline CDR1 is MNHGY and CDR2 SAAAGT. The CDR3 contains 13 residues. Trimming stripped 4 bases from V and 5 bases from J, with 12 bases between. The CDR3 DNA reads as TGTGCCAGCAGTTTTGTCAGGGCCCACGAGCAGTACTTC. This encodes CASSFVRAHEQYF.

The chain couples TRBV5-4 to TRBJ2-5; 7 bases are shared with TRBD1. The germline CDR1 and CDR2 sequences are SGHNT and YYREEE (reference sequence). V lost 1 base, J lost 2 bases, and 5 bases stayed unmatched. The length of the CDR3 is 15 residues. The CDR3 DNA is TGTGCCAGCAGCTTGAAGGGGGCGAAACAAGAGACCCAGTACTTC. Translating it yields CASSLKGAKQETQYF.

This rearrangement joins TRBV11-2 to TRBJ1-1; D gene uncertain. Germline lookup yields CDR1 SGHAT and CDR2 FQNNGV. The CDR3 loop spans 15 amino acids. V lost 0 bases, J lost 5 bases, and 13 bases lay in between. DNA of the CDR3: TGTGCCAGCAGCTTAGATTTTGGAGGGTTTACTGAAGCTTTCTTT. It yields the protein CASSLDFGGFTEAFF.

This clone has only a few counts. CDR3 nucleotide sequence: TGTGCCAGCAGCCCTGGGTCGGGGATCGGGGCCAACGTCCTGACTTTC. As protein: CASSPGSGIGANVLTF. This chain connects TRBV9 to TRBJ2-6; a weak D match, TRBD2 (5 bases). The germline CDR1 and CDR2 sequences are SGDLS and YYNGEE. V lost 4 bases and J 4 bases, leaving 15 bases between the germline ends. CDR3 length: 16 amino acids.

The V gene is TRBV28, the J gene TRBJ2-6; the match to TRBD2 covers 9 bases. J lost 4 bases, V lost 6 bases, and 1 base had no gene match. The CDR3 has 14 amino acids. Germline CDR1 is MDHEN and CDR2 is SYDVKM. The CDR3 reads CASRGTSGANVLTF. For the CDR3, the DNA is TGTGCCAGCAGGGGGACTAGCGGGGCCAACGTCCTGACTTTC.

This clone appeared a few times. The V and J genes are TRBV19 and TRBJ1-1; D possibly corresponds to TRBD1 (5 bases). The CDR3 is made up of 12 amino acids. The germline V and J ends were trimmed by 4 bases and 4 bases, with 7 bases remaining between them. In germline, CDR1 is LNHDA, CDR2 SQIVND (reference sequence). The CDR3 spells CASSRRGTEAFF. CDR3 nucleotide sequence: TGTGCCAGTAGTAGGAGGGGCACTGAAGCTTTCTTT.

This chain joins TRBV2 and TRBJ1-1, with D perhaps matching TRBD1 (5 bases). The germline V and J ends were trimmed by 6 bases and 2 bases, with 13 bases remaining between them. The CDR3 length is 14 residues. CDR1 SNHLY and CDR2 FYNNEI come from the germline V gene. The CDR3 spells CASSADKGNTEAFF. The CDR3 bases are TGTGCCAGCAGCGCGGACAAGGGAAACACTGAAGCTTTCTTT.

The chain recombines TRBV7-2 with TRBJ1-5; D gene unclear. Germline loops: CDR1 SGHTA, CDR2 FQGNSA. CDR3 size: 13 residues. Trimming cost V 1 base and J 7 bases, with 8 bases left between them. CDR3 in DNA: TGTGCCAGCAGCTTAGTAGATTGGCAGCCCCAGCATTTT. Translating it yields CASSLVDWQPQHF.

J is TRBJ2-2 and V is TRBV6-5; D is undetermined. This CDR3 comprises 15 residues. Between the trimmed V and J ends, which lost 2 bases and 4 bases, there was a span of 11 bases. Germline CDR1 is MNHEY and CDR2 is SVGAGI. In nucleotides, the CDR3 is TGTGCCAGCAGTTACGTCGGCGGCCCCACCGGGGAGCTGTTTTTT. Its translation: CASSYVGGPTGELFF.

The V gene is TRBV5-1, the J gene TRBJ2-2, with 8 nucleotides matching TRBD1. This CDR3 is 16 amino acids long. The germline gives CDR1 SGHRS, CDR2 YFSETQ. J lost 0 bases, V lost 1 base, and 2 bases had no gene match. CDR3 sequence (DNA): TGCGCCAGCAGCTTGTTGGGACAGGCGAACACCGGGGAGCTGTTTTTT. Its translation is CASSLLGQANTGELFF.

The V and J genes are TRBV18 and TRBJ2-5; 10 bases line up with TRBD2. The CDR3 has 15 residues. V was clipped by 3 bases and J by 3 bases; unmatched bases: 4. Germline V gene data show CDR1 as KGHSH and CDR2 as LQKENI. The CDR3 here is CASSPRTSGKETQYF. The DNA for the CDR3 is TGTGCCAGCTCACCTCGGACTAGCGGTAAAGAGACCCAGTACTTC. Looking up the rest from reference TRBV18 and TRBJ2-5 gives the full variable domain: NAGVMQNPRHLVRRRGQEARLRCSPMKGHSHVYWYRQLPEEGLKFMVYLQKENIIDESGMPKERFSAEFPKEGPSILRIQQVVRGDSAAYFCASSPRTSGKETQYFGPGTRLLVL.

The V call is TRBV6-5, the J call TRBJ2-5; 8 bases map to TRBD2. V shed 4 bases, J shed 5 bases, and the junction held 6 bases outside the gene matches. This CDR3 spans 14 amino acids. Germline V gene lookup returns CDR1 MNHEY and CDR2 SVGAGI. The CDR3 sequence is CASSSGLAWETQYF. For the CDR3, the DNA is TGTGCCAGCAGTTCAGGACTAGCCTGGGAGACCCAGTACTTC.

J is TRBJ1-2 and V is TRBV13, with D possibly being TRBD1 (5 bases). This CDR3 has 13 amino acids. Germline CDR1 is PRHDT and CDR2 is FYEKMQ (reference sequence). Trimming left V 5 bases short and J 2 bases short, with 9 bases between. Here the CDR3 DNA reads TGTGCCAGCAGCAAGGACATGAACTATGGCTACACCTTC. Translated: CASSKDMNYGYTF.

The chain couples TRBV5-1 to TRBJ2-3; D call uncertain. This CDR3 region has 11 residues. Looked up from germline, CDR1 is SGHRS and CDR2 is YFSETQ. Trimming shortened V by 2 bases and J by 5 bases, and 3 bases separated the two germline ends. The chain's CDR3 is CASSFLDTQYF. DNA of the CDR3: TGCGCCAGCAGCTTTCTAGATACGCAGTATTTT.

The rearrangement joins TRBV6-6 to TRBJ1-6; 9 bases match TRBD1. The CDR3 extends over 12 amino acids. The germline CDR1 and CDR2 sequences are MNHNY and SVGAGI (reference sequence). V shed 11 bases, J shed 9 bases, and the junction held 5 bases outside the gene matches. CDR3 loop: CALGQGSSPLHF. DNA of the CDR3: TGTGCCCTGGGACAGGGTAGTTCACCCCTCCACTTT.

This chain links TRBV15 with TRBJ2-3; 9 bases agree with TRBD1. The germline gives CDR1 LNHNV, CDR2 YYDKDF (reference sequence). Germline trimming cut 4 bases from V and 3 bases from J; bases unmatched to any gene: 11. CDR3 length: 17 residues. The CDR3 bases are TGTGCCACCAGCAAAGCCGGACCGGGACAGGGAACAGATACGCAGTATTTT. Its translation: CATSKAGPGQGTDTQYF.

The CDR3 DNA is TGTGCCAGCAGTGGGGGGGGCACTGAAGCTTTCTTT. Its protein is CASSGGGTEAFF. V gene TRBV25-1 combines with J gene TRBJ1-1; D is possibly TRBD1 (5 bases). The CDR3 sequence is 12 residues long. The V and J ends lost 4 bases and 4 bases respectively, with 7 bases between them. In germline, CDR1 is MGHDK, CDR2 SYGVNS.

V usage is TRBV19 and J usage is TRBJ2-7; D is uncertain. The CDR3 has 14 amino acids. V lost 4 bases and J 2 bases, leaving 12 bases between the germline ends. Germline-derived CDR1 and CDR2 are LNHDA and SQIVND (reference sequence). CDR3: CASSRATETYEQYF. Here the CDR3 DNA reads TGTGCCAGTAGTAGGGCTACCGAAACCTACGAGCAGTACTTC.

V is TRBV27 and J is TRBJ2-7, with 11 bases identical to TRBD1. Germline values: CDR1 MNHEY, CDR2 SMNVEV (reference sequence). The CDR3 is made up of 16 amino acids. V gave up 5 bases and J gave up 0 bases; unmatched junction bases: 6. In DNA form, the CDR3 reads TGTGCCAGCAGTCCTCGGACAGGGGGCATCTCCTACGAGCAGTACTTC. Protein: CASSPRTGGISYEQYF.

The genes are TRBV5-4 and TRBJ2-2, with 8 nucleotides matching TRBD1. The CDR3 length is 16 residues. With V trimmed by 0 bases and J by 6 bases, 7 bases remained unmatched. CDR1 is SGHNT and CDR2 is YYREEE in the germline V gene (reference sequence). The CDR3 protein is CASSLGLQGAAGELFF. The CDR3 region has the DNA TGTGCCAGCAGCTTGGGTCTCCAGGGGGCGGCCGGGGAGCTGTTTTTT.

The J gene is TRBJ2-7, the V gene TRBV4-1; TRBD2 aligns across 8 bases. V lost 3 bases, J lost 3 bases, and 7 bases stayed unmatched. This CDR3 comprises 15 residues. Germline-derived CDR1 and CDR2 are MGHRA and YSYEKL. CDR3 bases: TGCGCCAGCAGCCAGAGTACTAGCGGACGCTACGAGCAGTACTTC. Translated: CASSQSTSGRYEQYF.

For the CDR3, the DNA is TGTGCCAGTAAATTGGCCGCCCAGGGCAATGAGCAGTTCTTC. Translation gives CASKLAAQGNEQFF. The V and J genes are TRBV19 and TRBJ2-1; the D gene is possibly TRBD1 (5 bases). The CDR3 extends over 14 amino acids. CDR1 is LNHDA, CDR2 SQIVND, per germline (reference sequence). V lost 7 bases and J lost 6, with 16 bases in between.

The V call is TRBV2, the J call TRBJ2-1; D is possibly TRBD2 (6 bases). With 10 bases removed from V and 5 bases from J, the gap between germline ends came to 18 bases. The CDR3 extends over 14 amino acids. The germline V gene has CDR1 SNHLY and CDR2 FYNNEI. CDR3 in DNA: TGTGCCACAAAGGAGGGCCCGGGAAACAATGAGCAGTTCTTC. This codes for CATKEGPGNNEQFF. The entire variable domain, with the rest obtained from reference TRBV2 and TRBJ2-1, is as follows: EPEVTQTPSHQVTQMGQEVILRCVPISNHLYFYWYRQILGQKVEFLVSFYNNEISEKSEIFDDQFSVERPDGSNFTLKIRSTKLEDSAMYFCATKEGPGNNEQFFGPGTRLTVL.

The chain has TRBV2 and TRBJ1-5, with 7 positions matching TRBD1. The V gene end was trimmed by 3 bases and the J gene end by 11 bases; junction bases not matched to a gene: 10. CDR3 length: 14 residues. CDR1 SNHLY and CDR2 FYNNEI come from the germline V gene. CDR3 residues: CASSDGARRGSQHF. CDR3 nucleotide sequence: TGTGCCAGCAGTGATGGGGCACGCAGGGGGTCCCAGCATTTT.

The chain joins TRBV28 to TRBJ1-2; 7 bases map to TRBD1. The V segment lost 2 bases and the J segment 8 bases; nucleotides outside the gene matches: 5. The CDR3 totals 13 residues. Germline CDR1 is MDHEN and CDR2 is SYDVKM. The CDR3 region has the DNA TGTGCCAGCAGTTTAATTACAGGGGAAGGCTACACCTTC. Protein product: CASSLITGEGYTF.

This rearrangement joins TRBV5-6 to TRBJ1-5; 8 bases match TRBD1. This CDR3 has 17 residues. The ends lost 3 bases at V and 0 bases at J; junction bases unmatched: 8. Germline V gene sequence: CDR1 SGHDT, CDR2 YYEEEE. CDR3 protein: CASSSRTGTSSNQPQHF. For the CDR3, the DNA is TGTGCCAGCAGCTCAAGGACAGGGACATCTAGCAATCAGCCCCAGCATTTT.

This chain uses TRBV5-1 with TRBJ2-5; weak D call: TRBD1 (5 bases). The ends were cut back, 4 bases at V and 4 bases at J, with 14 bases in the middle. This CDR3 region has 14 residues. Germline CDR1 SGHRS, CDR2 YFSETQ. In nucleotides, the CDR3 is TGCGCCAGCAGCAACCCCCCAGGGTCAGAGACCCAGTACTTC. Encoded protein: CASSNPPGSETQYF.